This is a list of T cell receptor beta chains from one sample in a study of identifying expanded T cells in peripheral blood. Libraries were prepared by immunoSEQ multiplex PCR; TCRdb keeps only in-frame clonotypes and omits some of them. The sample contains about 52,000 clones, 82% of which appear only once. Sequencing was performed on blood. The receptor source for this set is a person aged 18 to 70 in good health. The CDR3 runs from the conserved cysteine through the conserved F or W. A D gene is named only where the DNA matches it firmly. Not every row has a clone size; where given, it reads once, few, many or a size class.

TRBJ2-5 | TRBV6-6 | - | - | TGTGCCAGCAGTTACCTCGTTGAGACCCAGTACTTC | CASSYLVETQYF
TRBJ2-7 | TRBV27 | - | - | TGTGCCAGCAGTTTAGCACAGGGATACGAGCAGTACTTC | CASSLAQGYEQYF
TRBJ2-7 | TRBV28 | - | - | TGTGCCAGCCACGGGGGCGTCAATTCGGAGCAGTACTTC | CASHGGVNSEQYF
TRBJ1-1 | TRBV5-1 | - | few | TGCGCCAGCAGCTCTGGACCGTCGAACACTGAAGCTTTCTTT | CASSSGPSNTEAFF
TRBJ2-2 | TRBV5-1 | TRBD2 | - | TGCGCCAGCAGCTTGGCCGGGACTACCACTCGGTCCGGGGAGCTGTTTTTT | CASSLAGTTTRSGELFF
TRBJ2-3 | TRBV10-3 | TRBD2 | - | TGTGCCATCAGTATTAGTACTAGCGGGGGAACAGATACGCAGTATTTT | CAISISTSGGTDTQYF
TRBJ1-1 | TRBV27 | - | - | TGTGCCAGCAGTTTTCGGGGGGGAGGGAACACTGAAGCTTTCTTT | CASSFRGGGNTEAFF
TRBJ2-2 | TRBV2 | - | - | TGTGCCAGCACCCAACAAACGGCGGGCACCGGGGAGCTGTTTTTT | CASTQQTAGTGELFF
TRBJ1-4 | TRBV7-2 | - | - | TGTGCCAGCAGCTTAGCGCTTATCGGGAGTGAAAAACTGTTTTTT | CASSLALIGSEKLFF
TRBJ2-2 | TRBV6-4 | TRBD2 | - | TGTGCCAGCAGCACTAGCGGGGGTGACACCGGGGAGCTGTTTTTT | CASSTSGGDTGELFF
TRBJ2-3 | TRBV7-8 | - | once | TGTGCCAGCAACGGAGGCCTCGGAACCACAGATACGCAGTATTTT | CASNGGLGTTDTQYF
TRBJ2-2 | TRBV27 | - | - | TGTGCCAGCAGTTTACGGCGGGTCACCGGGGAGCTGTTTTTT | CASSLRRVTGELFF
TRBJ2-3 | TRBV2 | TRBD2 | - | TGTGCCAGCAGTTTGGGGACTAGCGGGAATCTGAATACGCAGTATTTT | CASSLGTSGNLNTQYF
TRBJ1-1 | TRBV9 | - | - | TGTGCCAGCAGCGTAGGGACAGTCAACACTGAAGCTTTCTTT | CASSVGTVNTEAFF
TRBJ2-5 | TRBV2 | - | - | TGTGCCAGAGGTTCTGGCCTCGAAGGAGAGACCCAGTACTTC | CARGSGLEGETQYF